This T cell receptor beta chain was captured by sequencing in a study of blood T cell repertoires in COVID-19. Study in general: Sites across the United States, Italy and Spain contributed samples from acute and convalescent COVID-19.

Per the original methods: The authors estimated nucleated cell counts from reference gene primer amplification. Only in-frame clones appear in the TCRdb table, and some are missing; sequencing was by immunoSEQ multiplex PCR. That table is the source of V, J and clone size, and D and trimming were worked out from the DNA. The table has 200,000 to 250,000 clones, around 90% seen once; the top ten hold more than 3%. Participants were aged about 18 to 100 years from 24 US areas. During the 2 weeks before they entered the study, exposed participants had met someone with a PCR-confirmed or clinician-diagnosed COVID-19 case. The CDR3 is made up of 14 amino acids. Germline CDR1 reads SGHAT; CDR2 reads FQNNGV. With 2 bases removed from V and 4 bases from J, the gap between germline ends came to 11 bases.

The receptor comes from a woman in her 30s who had been exposed to COVID-19. The sequenced sample was PBMCs or T cells enriched from blood (not recorded which). This chain connects TRBV11-2 to TRBJ1-1, with D possibly TRBD1 on 6 matching bases. CDR3 coding DNA: TGTGCCAGCAGCTTACAGGGGTGGGGCACTGAAGCTTTCTTT. Its translation: CASSLQGWGTEAFF. Together with reference TRBV11-2 and TRBJ1-1, the CDR3 gives the full variable domain: EAGVAQSPRYKIIEKRQSVAFWCNPISGHATLYWYQQILGQGPKLLIQFQNNGVVDDSQLPKDRFSAERLKGVDSTLKIQPAKLEDSAVYLCASSLQGWGTEAFFGQGTRLTVV.